This T cell receptor beta chain was identified during a study of T-cell memory formation after mild COVID-19. About the study: Clustering of TCRs was largely donor specific.

Whole-study results and caveats: From day 15 to 85, contracting clones were balanced between CD4 and CD8, whereas later expanders leaned toward CD4+. Day 37-peaking second-wave clones had unconfirmed SARS-CoV-2 specificity.

5'RACE primed from the constant segment yielded TCR alpha and TCR beta cDNA libraries bearing sample barcodes and UMIs. TCRdb analysed the 5' RACE reads with MiXCR anew, one entry per CDR3 protein. The sample lists hundreds of thousands of distinct CDR3 sequences, roughly 22% occurring once. Turning to this clonotype: Its antigen is not known.

The CDR3 length is 15 residues. V dropped 0 bases and J dropped 0 bases, with 8 bases sitting between them. The sample comprised PBMCs or a T cell subset sorted from them (not recorded which). The rearrangement joins TRBV12-3 or TRBV12-4 to TRBJ1-2; D is unclear. The clonotype was recovered from an adult woman who had mild COVID-19 (a few samples of this study predate the infection). Cell type and time point are not known. CDR3 DNA: TGTGCCAGCAGTTTAGCGTGGAGAGCTAACTATGGCTACACCTTC. Amino acid sequence: CASSLAWRANYGYTF.